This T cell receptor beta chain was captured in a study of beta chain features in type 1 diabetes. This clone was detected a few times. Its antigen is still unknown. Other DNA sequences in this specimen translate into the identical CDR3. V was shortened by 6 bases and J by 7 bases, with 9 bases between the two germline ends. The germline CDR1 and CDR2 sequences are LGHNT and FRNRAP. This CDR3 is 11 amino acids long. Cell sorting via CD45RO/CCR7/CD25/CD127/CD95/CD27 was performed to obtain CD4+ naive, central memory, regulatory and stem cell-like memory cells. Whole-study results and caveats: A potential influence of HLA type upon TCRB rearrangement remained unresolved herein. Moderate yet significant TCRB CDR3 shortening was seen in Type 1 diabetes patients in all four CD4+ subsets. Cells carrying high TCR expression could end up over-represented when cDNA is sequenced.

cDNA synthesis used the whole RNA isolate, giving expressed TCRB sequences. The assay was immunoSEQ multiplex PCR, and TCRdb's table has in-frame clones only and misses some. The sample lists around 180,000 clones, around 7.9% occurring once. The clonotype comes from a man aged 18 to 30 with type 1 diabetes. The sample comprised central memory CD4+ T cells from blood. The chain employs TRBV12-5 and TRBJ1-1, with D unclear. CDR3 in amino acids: CASGRGSEAFF. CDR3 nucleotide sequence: TGTGCTAGTGGCCGGGGAAGTGAAGCTTTCTTT.